Here is one TCR beta chain with its context. The antigen remains undetermined. The source of the sample is a study of identical twins. Broader study findings: Models underestimated out-of-frame TCR alpha sharing in monozygotic twins.

Trimming cost V 0 bases and J 2 bases, with 11 bases left between them. CDR3 length: 16 amino acids. CDR1 is LGHNA, CDR2 YNFKEQ, per germline. A universal primer site was incorporated via template switching, and the cDNA contained unique molecular identifiers. TCRdb independently ran MiXCR on the 5' RACE reads; one entry per CDR3 protein. Of under 300,000 distinct CDR3 sequences in the sample, about 12% are singletons; the top ten hold under 4.5%. The sample also formed part of further work on yellow fever vaccine responses in identical twins.

Sample: memory (CD45RO+) T cells sorted from blood. This sequence was found in a woman in her late teens or twenties in good health. J is TRBJ2-1 and V is TRBV4-2; D call uncertain. Here the CDR3 DNA reads TGTGCCAGCAGCCAAGATTCCCAGCTAGCCTACAATGAGCAGTTCTTC. This gives the protein CASSQDSQLAYNEQFF.